This T cell receptor beta chain derives from a study of response to subunit inactivated influenza vaccine. Study-level findings and limits: Few new T cells, the authors suggested, are recruited by each seasonal influenza vaccination.

Trimming removed 3 bases at V and 2 bases at J, with 6 bases between. Germline V lookup: CDR1 DFQATT, CDR2 SNEGSKA (reference sequence). This CDR3 is built from 12 residues. MiXCR, applied by TCRdb to the RT-PCR reads, yields one record per CDR3 protein. The sample consists of some 640,000 distinct CDR3 sequences, around 14% of them appearing once. This clonotype was counted ten times or more. Antigen specificity is unknown. This sequence was found in a man aged 50 to 59 who received an inactivated influenza vaccine. The chain is built from TRBV20-1 and TRBJ2-3; no clear D. The sequencing here drew on PBMCs from blood, taken around 14 days before vaccination. The CDR3 DNA reads as TGCAGTGCTAGCCAGGCCACAGATACGCAGTATTTT. It specifies CSASQATDTQYF.